The 32 T cell receptor beta chains in this list originate from one sample, sequenced in a study of post-analysis software for immune sequencing data. Points from the study as a whole: Among 5 or 6 TRBV segments more frequent in patients than controls were TRBV5-6, TRBV5-1 and TRBV20-1.

No antigen is known for these receptors. The TCR beta cDNA libraries contained unique molecular identifiers. MiXCR was run by TCRdb on the PCR reads, yielding one entry per CDR3 protein. The table records 650,000 to 850,000 distinct CDR3 sequences, 46% of them present only once. Sequencing was done on a sample of blood. These receptors all come from a girl aged 5-17 years with multiple sclerosis.

The sample holds one count of this clonotype. The chain employs TRBV12-3 or TRBV12-4 and TRBJ1-5; 9 bases line up with TRBD1. This CDR3 has 15 amino acids. With 6 bases clipped from V and 5 bases from J, the junction kept 8 bases outside the gene matches. The CDR3: CASSDTGGSYQPQHF. CDR3 DNA: TGTGCCAGCAGCGATACAGGGGGCTCGTATCAGCCCCAGCATTTT.

This clonotype was observed a few times. J is TRBJ2-3 and V is TRBV7-9, with 7 bases that match TRBD2. V shed 5 bases, J shed 5 bases, and the junction held 4 bases outside the gene matches. Germline assignment: CDR1 SEHNR and CDR2 FQNEAQ (reference sequence). This CDR3 contains 13 residues. CDR3 coding DNA: TGTGCCAGCAGCGTCCCGGGAGGAGATACGCAGTATTTT. Residues: CASSVPGGDTQYF.

The CDR3 DNA reads as TGTGCCAGCAGCGCCGTACAGGGGAACTATGGCTACACCTTC. Translating gives CASSAVQGNYGYTF. The chain joins TRBV9 to TRBJ1-2, with 7 bases identical to TRBD1. This CDR3 region has 14 residues. CDR1 and CDR2 from the germline V gene are SGDLS and YYNGEE. The J segment lost 2 bases and the V segment lost 3 bases, leaving 4 bases of the junction unmatched. Combining the CDR3 with reference TRBV9 and TRBJ1-2 gives the whole variable domain DSGVTQTPKHLITATGQRVTLRCSPRSGDLSVYWYQQSLDQGLQFLIQYYNGEERAKGNILERFSAQQFPDLHSELNLSSLELGDSALYFCASSAVQGNYGYTFGSGTRLTVV.

In DNA form, the CDR3 reads TGTGCCAGCAGTTTGGGGGGCGGGTCCCTAAACATTCAGTACTTC. This gives the protein CASSLGGGSLNIQYF. The chain carries TRBV6-2 or TRBV6-3 and TRBJ2-4; D tentatively fits TRBD1 or TRBD2 (6 bases each). The V and J ends lost 4 bases and 6 bases respectively, with 16 bases between them. The CDR3 totals 15 residues. Germline V CDR1 and CDR2: MNHEY, SVGEGT.

The rearrangement uses TRBV5-1 and TRBJ1-1; D possibly corresponds to TRBD1 (6 bases). Germline CDR1 is SGHRS and CDR2 is YFSETQ. V was cut by 1 base and J by 2 bases, with 18 bases left in between. This CDR3 is 17 amino acids long. CDR3 sequence (DNA): TGCGCCAGCAGCTTGTTGACTCAGGGGCAAAGTAACACTGAAGCTTTCTTT. Translated, it gives CASSLLTQGQSNTEAFF.

This clonotype appeared a few times. This chain uses TRBV5-1 with TRBJ2-3; D is unresolved. Germline CDR1 is SGHRS and CDR2 is YFSETQ. The CDR3 is 13 residues long. Trimming cost V 1 base and J 2 bases, with 5 bases left between them. CDR3 region: CASSLIDTDTQYF. For the CDR3, the DNA is TGCGCCAGCAGCTTGATAGACACAGATACGCAGTATTTT.

This clonotype was recorded once. The rearrangement joins TRBV30 to TRBJ1-1; no firm D call. This CDR3 comprises 13 residues. V was pared by 3 bases and J by 0 bases, with 8 bases between. The germline V gene has CDR1 GTSNPN and CDR2 SVGIG (reference sequence). For the CDR3, the DNA is TGTGCCTGGAGCGCTCAGGTGAACACTGAAGCTTTCTTT. Amino acids: CAWSAQVNTEAFF.

This chain joins TRBV20-1 and TRBJ2-5; the D gene is possibly TRBD2 (5 bases). The CDR3 spans 13 residues. The germline V and J ends were trimmed by 5 bases and 4 bases, with 14 bases remaining between them. In germline, CDR1 is DFQATT, CDR2 SNEGSKA (reference sequence). CDR3 DNA sequence: TGCAGTGCTGGGCGAGGGTTGGGAGAGACCCAGTACTTC. Translating it yields CSAGRGLGETQYF.

Only a few counts were recorded for this clonotype. The chain links TRBV11-2 to TRBJ2-7; D is perhaps TRBD2 (5 bases). CDR1 is SGHAT and CDR2 is FQNNGV in the germline V gene. The CDR3 extends over 15 amino acids. With 1 base removed from V and 1 base from J, the gap between germline ends came to 11 bases. The CDR3 region has the DNA TGTGCCAGCAGCTTAGTTGCTAGCCGGTCCTACGAGCAGTACTTC. Its translation is CASSLVASRSYEQYF.

This clonotype was seen only a few times. This sequence joins TRBV13 and TRBJ2-5, with 13 positions matching TRBD2. Matching the DNA end better, TRBJ2-7 makes the J call doubtful. The length of the CDR3 is 19 residues. CDR1 is PRHDT and CDR2 is FYEKMQ in the germline V gene (reference sequence). The CDR3 DNA is TGTGCCAGCAGCGACAACAGAGGACTAGCGGGAGAATGGGGTTACGAGCAGTACTTC. Translation: CASSDNRGLAGEWGYEQYF.

Only a few counts were recorded for this clonotype. The genes are TRBV4-1 and TRBJ2-1; 7 bases map to TRBD2. CDR3 size: 16 residues. CDR1 and CDR2 from the germline V gene are MGHRA and YSYEKL. V lost 3 bases to trimming and J lost 0 bases; unmatched junction nucleotides: 5. The CDR3 here is CASSHTSVGSYNEQFF. The CDR3 DNA reads TGCGCCAGCAGCCATACTAGCGTTGGCTCCTACAATGAGCAGTTCTTC.

V is TRBV24-1 and J is TRBJ1-2; D is perhaps TRBD1 (5 bases). CDR3 length: 17 amino acids. The V end was cut by 2 bases, the J end by 5 bases, with 20 bases between. From germline, CDR1 is KGHDR and CDR2 SFDVKD. CDR3 loop: CATSDSRSAGGRYGYTF. CDR3 in DNA: TGTGCCACCAGTGATTCCCGATCCGCGGGGGGAAGATATGGCTACACCTTC.

This rearrangement joins TRBV12-3 or TRBV12-4 to TRBJ2-5, with TRBD1 matching over 10 bases. The J call may be faulty, since TRBJ2-7 better matches the DNA end. CDR3 length: 15 residues. CDR3 coding DNA: TGTGCCAGCAGGTCACGGGACAGGGGAAGGGACGAGCAGTACTTC. Protein product: CASRSRDRGRDEQYF.

CDR3 amino acids: CAHSLGSKPHNEQFF. CDR3 nucleotides: TGTGCCCACAGTCTCGGGTCTAAACCCCACAATGAGCAGTTCTTC. The chain is built from TRBV27 and TRBJ2-1, with D unclear. V was clipped by 11 bases and J by 5 bases, with 22 bases between them. The CDR3 contains 15 residues. Germline V lookup: CDR1 MNHEY, CDR2 SMNVEV (reference sequence).

This clonotype was observed many times. The chain recombines TRBV7-8 with TRBJ2-7; 9 nucleotides agree with TRBD1. V shed 5 bases, J shed 3 bases, and the junction held 8 bases outside the gene matches. Germline CDR1 reads SGHVS; CDR2 reads FQNEAQ. This CDR3 comprises 15 residues. The CDR3 region is CASSPRWDRDYEQYF. The DNA of the CDR3 is TGTGCCAGCAGCCCCCGGTGGGACAGGGACTACGAGCAGTACTTC.

This chain uses TRBV11-2 with TRBJ1-5, with D tentatively TRBD1 (5 bases). The CDR3 consists of 14 residues. The V end lost 1 base, the J end lost 8 bases, and 12 bases lay between the germline ends. The germline gives CDR1 SGHAT, CDR2 FQNNGV. The CDR3 loop is CASSLGWSGEPQHF. In DNA form, the CDR3 reads TGTGCCAGCAGCTTAGGATGGTCGGGGGAGCCCCAGCATTTT.

The sample holds one count of this clonotype. This rearrangement joins TRBV20-1 to TRBJ2-7, with TRBD1 as a possible D gene (6 bases). CDR3 size: 15 residues. The V end was cut by 6 bases, the J end by 2 bases, with 20 bases between. Looked up from germline, CDR1 is DFQATT and CDR2 is SNEGSKA (reference sequence). The CDR3 is CSAYNGQKATYEQYF. The CDR3 nucleotides are TGCAGTGCCTATAATGGACAGAAAGCCACCTACGAGCAGTACTTC.

This clonotype was seen only a few times. The CDR3 bases are TGTGCCAGCAGTTTCCGGGACAGTTCCTACGAGCAGTACTTC. This translates into CASSFRDSSYEQYF. V gene TRBV27 combines with J gene TRBJ2-7; TRBD1 matches 7 bases. J was trimmed by 1 base and V by 3 bases; bases with no gene match: 3. Per germline, CDR1 MNHEY and CDR2 SMNVEV (reference sequence). This CDR3 contains 14 residues.

The gene calls are TRBV5-6 and TRBJ1-5, with D maybe TRBD1 (6 bases). V was clipped by 4 bases and J by 3 bases, with 14 bases between them. The CDR3 runs to 15 residues. Germline V lookup: CDR1 SGHDT, CDR2 YYEEEE. CDR3 in amino acids: CASSIGTNNNQPQHF. CDR3 DNA sequence: TGTGCCAGCAGCATAGGGACAAACAACAATCAGCCCCAGCATTTT.

The CDR3 DNA reads as TGTGCCAGCAGCTTACCCCAACCGGGACAGAAAGAGACCCAGTACTTC. Translated, it gives CASSLPQPGQKETQYF. V is TRBV7-8 and J is TRBJ2-5; 7 bases are a match to TRBD1. The germline V gene has CDR1 SGHVS and CDR2 FQNEAQ. V shed 2 bases and J 3 bases; nucleotides not matched to a gene: 9. CDR3 length equals 16 residues.

The chain is built from TRBV12-3 or TRBV12-4 and TRBJ2-5; 9 nucleotides line up with TRBD2. There are 16 residues in the CDR3. V lost 5 bases to trimming and J lost 11 bases; unmatched junction nucleotides: 18. The DNA of the CDR3 is TGTGCCAGCAGTCCCCGCGGAGCGGGAGGCCCTCTGGAGCAGTACTTC. It specifies CASSPRGAGGPLEQYF.

This chain joins TRBV29-1 and TRBJ2-5, with 12 bases that match TRBD2. The J call may be incorrect, as the DNA end agrees better with TRBJ2-7. Germline CDR1 reads SQVTM; CDR2 reads ANQGSEA. This CDR3 contains 16 residues. The CDR3 DNA is TGCAGCGTTTCGGCCGGACTAGCGGGACAGGCTTACGAGCAGTACTTC. This sequence encodes CSVSAGLAGQAYEQYF.

The chain employs TRBV7-2 and TRBJ1-1; no clear D. The CDR3 is made up of 13 amino acids. CDR1 SGHTA and CDR2 FQGNSA come from the germline V gene. Trimming cost V 5 bases and J 0 bases, with 7 bases left between them. The DNA of the CDR3 is TGTGCCAGCAGCCCTTACATGAACACTGAAGCTTTCTTT. This codes for CASSPYMNTEAFF.

This clonotype showed up just a few times. V gene TRBV10-2 combines with J gene TRBJ2-5; 8 bases are shared with TRBD1. V shed 5 bases and J 4 bases; nucleotides not matched to a gene: 6. The CDR3 runs 14 residues. Per germline, CDR1 WSHSY and CDR2 SAAADI. CDR3 in amino acids: CASSLQGVPETQYF. The CDR3, as DNA: TGCGCCAGCAGTCTACAGGGGGTCCCAGAGACCCAGTACTTC.

CDR3 nucleotide sequence: TGTGCCACCAGCAGAGGATCGGGAGAAAAACTGTTTTTT. Translated, it gives CATSRGSGEKLFF. The V and J genes are TRBV15 and TRBJ1-4, with D unclear. V shed 1 base and J shed 8 bases, with 8 bases lying between them. Germline CDR1 LNHNV, CDR2 YYDKDF (reference sequence). The CDR3 spans 13 residues.

The chain recombines TRBV7-2 with TRBJ1-1, with D maybe TRBD1 (5 bases). The CDR3 runs 17 residues. The V gene lost 2 bases and the J gene lost 0 bases, with 16 bases spanning the gap. The germline CDR1 and CDR2 sequences are SGHTA and FQGNSA. In DNA form, the CDR3 reads TGTGCCAGCAGCTTATTCTCGGGACGCGGAATGAACACTGAAGCTTTCTTT. Its protein is CASSLFSGRGMNTEAFF.

Here the CDR3 DNA reads TGTGCCAGCAGTTTCGGGCCTTTCGCCTACGAGCAGTACTTC. Translating gives CASSFGPFAYEQYF. The chain is built from TRBV12-3 or TRBV12-4 and TRBJ2-7; D gene uncertain. The CDR3 sequence is 14 residues long. The V gene lost 3 bases and the J gene lost 2 bases, with 11 bases spanning the gap.

The chain is built from TRBV6-5 and TRBJ1-1; perhaps TRBD1 as D (6 bases). The CDR3 sequence is 15 residues long. In germline, CDR1 is MNHEY, CDR2 SVGAGI. V was pared by 7 bases and J by 0 bases, with 15 bases between. The CDR3 loop is CASTSRQGMNTEAFF. The CDR3 coding sequence is TGTGCCAGCACCTCGAGGCAGGGGATGAACACTGAAGCTTTCTTT.

CDR3 nucleotide sequence: TGTGCCAGCAGTGAAAACAGGGGATCCGCCTACGAGCAGTACTTC. Its translation is CASSENRGSAYEQYF. This sequence joins TRBV6-1 and TRBJ2-7; 7 bases map to TRBD1. The CDR3 loop spans 15 amino acids. Germline lookup yields CDR1 MNHNS and CDR2 SASEGT. The V gene end was trimmed by 2 bases and the J gene end by 2 bases; junction bases not matched to a gene: 6.

This chain links TRBV20-1 with TRBJ1-1; TRBD1 is a possible D gene (5 bases). Looked up from germline, CDR1 is DFQATT and CDR2 is SNEGSKA (reference sequence). The ends were cut back, 2 bases at V and 0 bases at J, with 13 bases in the middle. The CDR3 is 15 residues long. In DNA form, the CDR3 reads TGCAGTGCTAGAACCAACCAGGGAATGAACACTGAAGCTTTCTTT. Residues: CSARTNQGMNTEAFF.

The chain's CDR3 is CASSGASGTGGGYTF. Here the CDR3 DNA reads TGTGCCAGCAGCGGGGCTTCCGGGACAGGGGGCGGCTACACCTTC. The V call is TRBV9, the J call TRBJ1-2, with 12 bases aligning to TRBD1. The CDR3 runs to 15 residues. V lost 3 bases and J lost 8; bases outside the gene matches: 8. The V gene's germline CDR1 is SGDLS and CDR2 YYNGEE. The full variable domain, completed using reference TRBV9 and TRBJ1-2, is DSGVTQTPKHLITATGQRVTLRCSPRSGDLSVYWYQQSLDQGLQFLIQYYNGEERAKGNILERFSAQQFPDLHSELNLSSLELGDSALYFCASSGASGTGGGYTFGSGTRLTVV.

The chain is built from TRBV7-3 and TRBJ2-2; possibly TRBD2 for D (6 bases). The CDR3 is made up of 17 amino acids. The germline gives CDR1 SGHTA, CDR2 FQGTGA. V was cut by 1 base and J by 1 base, with 13 bases left in between. CDR3 residues: CASSLMGGRRNTGELFF. The CDR3 region has the DNA TGTGCCAGCAGCTTAATGGGGGGACGGCGGAACACCGGGGAGCTGTTTTTT.